Listed below are T cell receptor beta chains from one sample, sequenced in a study of CD8 T cells in Susac syndrome. A single record per CDR3 protein comes from TCRdb applying MiXCR to the immunoSEQ multiplex PCR reads. The sample lists about 130,000 distinct CDR3 sequences, approximately 89% occurring once. What was sequenced was CD8+ T cells from PBMCs. The receptors derive from a human donor with multiple sclerosis. Each CDR3 is given with its conserved first and last residue. A D gene is named only where the DNA matches it firmly. A row's size may be missing; if present it is once, few, many or a size class.

>once|-|TRBV6-1|TRBJ1-3
CASTTFPWVSGNTIYF
TGTGCCAGCACTACGTTTCCTTGGGTATCTGGAAACACCATATATTTT
>-|TRBD2|TRBV7-9|TRBJ2-5
CASSLSGRGVETQYF
TGTGCCAGCAGCTTGAGCGGGAGAGGGGTGGAGACCCAGTACTTC
>once|TRBD2|TRBV7-9|TRBJ2-7
CASSSERDPLEQYF
TGTGCCAGCAGCTCTGAGCGGGACCCCTTAGAGCAGTACTTC
>-|TRBD2|TRBV29-1|TRBJ2-1
CSVEREGYNEQFF
TGCAGCGTTGAGCGGGAGGGGTACAATGAGCAGTTCTTC
>-|-|TRBV5-6|TRBJ2-6
CASSFWAGANVLTF
TGTGCCAGCAGCTTTTGGGCTGGGGCCAACGTCCTGACTTTC
>few|TRBD2|TRBV6-2/TRBV6-3|TRBJ2-7
CATGLAGENEQYF
TGTGCCACAGGACTAGCGGGAGAGAACGAGCAGTACTTC
>-|-|TRBV19|TRBJ1-1
CATGLGSNTEAFF
TGTGCCACCGGTTTGGGGTCCAACACTGAAGCTTTCTTT
>once|-|TRBV7-9|TRBJ2-2
CASSVTDRGLGELFF
TGTGCCAGCAGCGTGACGGACAGAGGTCTCGGGGAGCTGTTTTTT
>-|-|TRBV27|TRBJ1-2
CASSFKQGLTYGYTF
TGTGCCAGCAGTTTTAAGCAGGGGTTGACCTATGGCTACACCTTC
>once|-|TRBV29-1|TRBJ2-6
CSVVTKEANVLTF
TGCAGCGTTGTTACCAAGGAGGCCAACGTCCTGACTTTC
>-|-|TRBV25-1|TRBJ2-2
CASSDPGGGELFF
TGTGCCAGCAGTGACCCTGGGGGCGGGGAGCTGTTTTTT
>-|-|TRBV27|TRBJ2-1
CASSFGTRGEQFF
TGTGCCAGCAGTTTTGGGACCCGGGGTGAGCAGTTCTTC
>-|-|TRBV24-1|TRBJ2-2
CATSDKGNTGELFF
TGTGCCACCAGTGATAAAGGGAACACCGGGGAGCTGTTTTTT
>-|-|TRBV28|TRBJ2-6
CASSIGHTGANVLTF
TGTGCCAGCAGTATAGGACATACTGGGGCCAACGTCCTGACTTTC
>-|-|TRBV29-1|TRBJ1-2
CSVLTAGKDGYTF
TGCAGCGTGTTGACAGCAGGCAAGGATGGCTACACCTTC
>-|TRBD2|TRBV27|TRBJ2-2
CASRRERTGELFF
TGTGCCAGCAGGCGGGAGAGGACCGGGGAGCTGTTTTTT
>-|TRBD1|TRBV6-2/TRBV6-3|TRBJ2-7
CASRPGQGFNEQYF
TGTGCCAGCAGGCCAGGACAGGGGTTCAACGAGCAGTACTTC
>-|-|TRBV13|TRBJ1-1
CASSLDVTEAFF
TGTGCCAGCAGCTTAGATGTCACTGAAGCTTTCTTT
>-|-|TRBV10-3|TRBJ2-1
CAISESRPRAGYNEQFF
TGTGCCATCAGTGAGTCGCGGCCTAGGGCGGGCTACAATGAGCAGTTCTTC
>-|-|TRBV10-3|TRBJ1-5
CAISEPHSNQPQHF
TGTGCCATCAGTGAGCCGCATAGCAATCAGCCCCAGCATTTT
>-|-|TRBV27|TRBJ2-3
CASSQRGAPDTQYF
TGTGCCAGCAGTCAAAGGGGGGCTCCAGATACGCAGTATTTT
>-|-|TRBV19|TRBJ2-4
CASSTPNENIQYF
TGTGCCAGTAGTACCCCAAACGAAAACATTCAGTACTTC
>-|-|TRBV28|TRBJ2-7
CASSSSLYEQYF
TGTGCCAGCAGCTCGTCCCTCTACGAGCAGTACTTC
>-|TRBD2|TRBV12-3/TRBV12-4|TRBJ2-7
CASSLTSGKSEQYF
TGTGCCAGCAGTCTGACTAGCGGGAAGAGCGAGCAGTACTTC
>-|-|TRBV24-1|TRBJ2-1
CATSDPPGRSFRNEQFF
TGTGCCACCAGTGACCCCCCGGGGAGGAGTTTTCGGAATGAGCAGTTCTTC
>-|-|TRBV6-1|TRBJ2-7
CASSEAWESYEQYF
TGTGCCAGCAGTGAAGCGTGGGAAAGCTACGAGCAGTACTTC
>-|-|TRBV19|TRBJ1-1
CASRYPGYTEAFF
TGTGCCAGTAGGTACCCGGGGTACACTGAAGCTTTCTTT
>-|TRBD1|TRBV29-1|TRBJ1-5
CSARGGGNQPQHF
TGCAGCGCCAGAGGGGGCGGCAATCAGCCCCAGCATTTT
>-|-|TRBV24-1|TRBJ2-7
CATSDSTVSHHEQYF
TGTGCCACCAGTGATTCGACCGTGTCCCATCACGAGCAGTACTTC